A selection of T cell receptor beta chains follows, all from one sample in a study of blood T cells in healthy people across ages. TCRdb re-called the 5' RACE reads with MiXCR, one entry per CDR3 protein. The table includes about 720,000 distinct CDR3 sequences, 22% detected once. Material for sequencing was blood. These TCRs come from an older man in good health. Both conserved end residues are part of each CDR3. Fields, in order: V gene, D gene, clone size, J gene, CDR3 DNA, CDR3 protein. A D gene is named only where the DNA matches it firmly. Clone size is not always given. Where it is, it says once, few, many or a class for expanded clones.

>TRBV20-1|-|-|TRBJ2-7
TGCAGTGCTCTCAAGGGCGAGCAGTACTTC
CSALKGEQYF
>TRBV3-1|TRBD1|few|TRBJ1-2
TGTGCCAGCAGCCAAGGTCACAGGGGAGATGGCTACACCTTC
CASSQGHRGDGYTF
>TRBV20-1|TRBD2|once|TRBJ2-5
TGCAGTGCTAGAAGACTAGCGGCTCAAGAGACCCAGTACTTC
CSARRLAAQETQYF
>TRBV5-5|-|-|TRBJ2-3
TGTGCCAGCAGCTTGCGTGACAGGCTCGATACGCAGTATTTT
CASSLRDRLDTQYF
>TRBV9|-|-|TRBJ2-5
TGTGCCAGCAGCGGAGCAGGGCATTCCGGCCAAGAGACCCAGTACTTC
CASSGAGHSGQETQYF
>TRBV20-1|-|-|TRBJ1-2
TGCAGTGCTAGAGTCCAGGGTAATCTAAACTATGGCTACACCTTC
CSARVQGNLNYGYTF
>TRBV27|TRBD1|-|TRBJ2-2
TGTGCCAGCAGACGAGACAGGGGCACCGGGGAGCTGTTTTTT
CASRRDRGTGELFF
>TRBV28|-|-|TRBJ2-6
TGTGCCAGCAGCAAGGTTAGAGGGGCCAACGTCCTGACTTTC
CASSKVRGANVLTF
>TRBV5-1|-|-|TRBJ2-7
TGCGCCAGCAGCGTGCGCCCCGGGATCCCCTACGAGCAGTACTTC
CASSVRPGIPYEQYF
>TRBV5-1|-|-|TRBJ1-1
TGCGCCAGCAGCTTGGCGGCAGGGCGGTTAGCGGGGACTGAAGCTTTCTTT
CASSLAAGRLAGTEAFF
>TRBV5-6|-|few|TRBJ2-3
TGTGCCAGCAGCCTGGCCCTGTGGGGGGGGCTTAGCACAGATACGCAGTATTTT
CASSLALWGGLSTDTQYF
>TRBV18|-|-|TRBJ2-7
TGTGCCAGCTCACCAAACTCGCCAGGACCCTACGAGCAGTACTTC
CASSPNSPGPYEQYF
>TRBV5-1|-|-|TRBJ2-3
TGCGCCAGCAGCTCGGATAACTCAGATACGCAGTATTTT
CASSSDNSDTQYF
>TRBV5-6|-|-|TRBJ1-5
TGTGCCAGCAGCAGGGCAGGGAAGGGTAATCAGCCCCAGCATTTT
CASSRAGKGNQPQHF
>TRBV5-1|-|few|TRBJ2-7
TGCGCCAGCAGCTTGGAACTGGGGAGCTCCTACGAGCAGTACTTC
CASSLELGSSYEQYF
>TRBV5-1|-|-|TRBJ2-3
TGCGCCAGCAGCTTGGGGTTAGGTCGCTCCCTAGATACGCAGTATTTT
CASSLGLGRSLDTQYF
>TRBV6-6|TRBD1|-|TRBJ2-7
TGTGCCAGCAGTTACGCACCGGGACAGGTGACCTACGAGCAGTACTTC
CASSYAPGQVTYEQYF
>TRBV4-1|-|-|TRBJ2-1
TGCGCCAGCAGCCAAGATCCCAGGGGATACAATGAGCAGTTCTTC
CASSQDPRGYNEQFF
>TRBV4-3|TRBD2|few|TRBJ2-3
TGCGCCAGCAGCCCTCGGTTAGGCGCGGGAGGGACAGATACGCAGTATTTT
CASSPRLGAGGTDTQYF
>TRBV6-1|-|-|TRBJ2-7
TGTGCCAGCAGTGAAATGGTCGAGCAGTACTTC
CASSEMVEQYF
>TRBV6-5|-|many|TRBJ1-2
TGTGCCAGCAGTTACTCAGGACTGGTTGACTATGGCTACACCTTC
CASSYSGLVDYGYTF
>TRBV21-1|-|few|TRBJ2-2
TGTGCCGGCAGCAAAGACAGCGGGAGCAGATACACCGGGGAGCTGTTTTTT
CAGSKDSGSRYTGELFF
>TRBV6-6|-|few|TRBJ2-5
TGTGCCAGCAGTTACTCTTATGAAACCCAGTACTTC
CASSYSYETQYF
>TRBV6-5|-|few|TRBJ1-1
TGTGCCAGCAGTTATCGGCCCACCACTGAAGCTTTCTTT
CASSYRPTTEAFF
>TRBV12-3/TRBV12-4|TRBD1|-|TRBJ2-7
TGTGCCAGCAGTTTAAAAGACAGGGCAGGCGAGCAGTACTTC
CASSLKDRAGEQYF
>TRBV7-6|-|many|TRBJ2-3
TGTGCCAGCAGCTTTTTGACAAGCACAGATACGCAGTATTTT
CASSFLTSTDTQYF
>TRBV5-1|TRBD1|few|TRBJ1-2
TGCGCCAGCAGCTTGACCGCGACAGGGATTGGGGGCTACACCTTC
CASSLTATGIGGYTF
>TRBV29-1|-|-|TRBJ1-1
TGCAGCGTTAAGGCGAACACTGAAGCTTTCTTT
CSVKANTEAFF
>TRBV12-3/TRBV12-4|TRBD2|few|TRBJ2-5
TGTGCCAGCAGTTTATTTGGCGGGAGGGGTGAGCAAGAGACCCAGTACTTC
CASSLFGGRGEQETQYF
>TRBV30|TRBD2|-|TRBJ2-1
TGTGCCTTCTCCGGGACTAGCGGGTGGGATGAGCAGTTCTTC
CAFSGTSGWDEQFF
>TRBV5-1|-|-|TRBJ2-1
TGCGCCAGCAGCTTGGGACAACCGAAGCAGTTCTTC
CASSLGQPKQFF
>TRBV28|TRBD1|once|TRBJ2-7
TGTGCCAGCATTTCTTTTAGGGACAGGGGTTACGAGCAGTACTTC
CASISFRDRGYEQYF
>TRBV10-2|-|-|TRBJ1-3
TGCGCCAGCAGTGAGGGAGGCCCGGCCCACACCATATATTTT
CASSEGGPAHTIYF
>TRBV13|TRBD2|-|TRBJ2-3
TGTGCCAGCAGCCTCCCCGGGACTAGCGGGAGTACAGATACGCAGTATTTT
CASSLPGTSGSTDTQYF
>TRBV20-1|-|few|TRBJ1-2
TGCAGTGCTAGAGGGGGGGGACACTATGGCTACACCTTC
CSARGGGHYGYTF
>TRBV4-1|-|few|TRBJ1-1
TGCGCCAGCAGCCAAGATGGGGCTGGAGATGAAGCTTTCTTT
CASSQDGAGDEAFF
>TRBV18|-|many|TRBJ2-4
TGTGCCAGCTCAACAGGTTTTGGGTCGGACATTCAGTACTTC
CASSTGFGSDIQYF
>TRBV7-3|TRBD2|many|TRBJ2-1
TGTGCCAGCAGCGCGACTAGCGGGAGGGTAGACAATGAGCAGTTCTTC
CASSATSGRVDNEQFF
>TRBV29-1|-|many|TRBJ2-4
TGCAGCGTTGAAGCAGGGGTGGGAAACATTCAGTACTTC
CSVEAGVGNIQYF
>TRBV5-1|-|-|TRBJ1-2
TGCGCCAGCAGAGATGGGGGTGGCTACACCTTC
CASRDGGGYTF
>TRBV20-1|-|-|TRBJ2-1
TGCAGTGCTAGAGGCGAGGGATACAATGAGCAGTTCTTC
CSARGEGYNEQFF
>TRBV28|TRBD1|-|TRBJ1-4
TGTGCCAGCAGTTTCTTGACAGGGGGCAATGAAAAACTGTTTTTT
CASSFLTGGNEKLFF
>TRBV28|-|-|TRBJ1-4
TGTGCCAGCAAGGGACGGGCTAATGAAAAACTGTTTTTT
CASKGRANEKLFF
>TRBV4-3|-|few|TRBJ2-3
TGCGCCAGCAGCCAAGTGGCAGGGCCGAATACGCAGTATTTT
CASSQVAGPNTQYF
>TRBV20-1|TRBD1|-|TRBJ1-5
TGCAGTGCTAGAGCTAGGGACAGGGTGACTCAGCCCCAGCATTTT
CSARARDRVTQPQHF
>TRBV6-5|-|-|TRBJ1-5
TGTGCCAGCAGTTACTCTTGGAATCAGCCCCAGCATTTT
CASSYSWNQPQHF
>TRBV4-1|-|-|TRBJ2-1
TGCGCCAGCAGCCAAGATCGCGGGGGCCTCTCCTACAATGGGCAGTTCTTC
CASSQDRGGLSYNGQFF
>TRBV5-1|-|few|TRBJ1-5
TGCGCCAGCAGCTTGGACCCGACACAGAATCAGCCCCAGCATTTT
CASSLDPTQNQPQHF
>TRBV10-3|TRBD2|-|TRBJ2-1
TGTGCCATCAGTGAGTTCTCCAGGACTAGCAATGGGCAGTTCTTC
CAISEFSRTSNGQFF
>TRBV7-9|-|few|TRBJ2-3
TGTGCCAGCAGCTTATCGGCCGCCCCCGGTGATACGCAGTATTTT
CASSLSAAPGDTQYF
>TRBV11-2|-|-|TRBJ2-7
TGTGCCAGCAGCCCAAGACGGATATCCTACGAGCAGTACTTC
CASSPRRISYEQYF
>TRBV7-2|TRBD1|many|TRBJ1-3
TGTGCCAGCAGCCCCCGACAGGGGGAAAACACCATATATTTT
CASSPRQGENTIYF
>TRBV7-2|-|-|TRBJ2-3
TGTGCCAGCAGCCTCATGACTACCTATTGGGATACGCAGTATTTT
CASSLMTTYWDTQYF